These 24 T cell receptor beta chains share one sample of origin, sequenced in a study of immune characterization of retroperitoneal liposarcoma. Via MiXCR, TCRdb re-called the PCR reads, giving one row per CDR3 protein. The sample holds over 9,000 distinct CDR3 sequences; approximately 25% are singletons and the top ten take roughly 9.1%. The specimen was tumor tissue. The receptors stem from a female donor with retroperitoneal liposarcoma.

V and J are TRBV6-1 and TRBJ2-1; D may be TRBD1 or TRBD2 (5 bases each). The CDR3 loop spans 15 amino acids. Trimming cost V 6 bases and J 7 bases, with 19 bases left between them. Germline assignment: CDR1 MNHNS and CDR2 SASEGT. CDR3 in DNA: TGTGCCAGCAGGAGGGGACCGGGGCCAGGGAATGAGCAGTTCTTC. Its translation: CASRRGPGPGNEQFF.

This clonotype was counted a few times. The CDR3 bases are TGTGCCAGCAGCTCAGATACACAGGGTATCCAAGAGACCCAGTACTTC. This sequence encodes CASSSDTQGIQETQYF. The rearrangement uses TRBV5-6 and TRBJ2-5; tentative D call: TRBD1 (6 bases). V lost 3 bases, J lost 1 base, and 16 bases lay in between. Germline CDR1 SGHDT, CDR2 YYEEEE. The length of the CDR3 is 16 residues. Filled out from reference TRBV5-6 and TRBJ2-5, the complete variable domain reads DAGVTQSPTHLIKTRGQQVTLRCSPKSGHDTVSWYQQALGQGPQFIFQYYEEEERQRGNFPDRFSGHQFPNYSSELNVNALLLGDSALYLCASSSDTQGIQETQYFGPGTRLLVL.

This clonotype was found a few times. This CDR3 is CASSPGSYYGYTF. The CDR3 DNA reads as TGTGCCAGCAGCCCTGGGAGTTACTATGGCTACACCTTC. The chain employs TRBV11-2 and TRBJ1-2; D remains ambiguous. CDR1 and CDR2 (germline): SGHAT, FQNNGV. This CDR3 region has 13 residues. Trimming removed 5 bases from V and 3 bases from J, with 10 bases in between.

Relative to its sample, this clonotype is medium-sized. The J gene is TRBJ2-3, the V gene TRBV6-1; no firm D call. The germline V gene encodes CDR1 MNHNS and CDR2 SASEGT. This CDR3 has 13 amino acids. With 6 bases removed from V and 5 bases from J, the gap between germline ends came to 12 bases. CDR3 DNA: TGTGCCAGCAGCTTGACTGTGCGAGATACGCAGTATTTT. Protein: CASSLTVRDTQYF.

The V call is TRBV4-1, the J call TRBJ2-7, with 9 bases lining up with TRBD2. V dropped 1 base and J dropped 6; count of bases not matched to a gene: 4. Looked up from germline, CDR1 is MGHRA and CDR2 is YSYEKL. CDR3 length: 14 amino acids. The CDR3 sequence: CASSQGLAEPEQYF. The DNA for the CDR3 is TGCGCCAGCAGCCAAGGACTAGCGGAGCCCGAGCAGTACTTC.

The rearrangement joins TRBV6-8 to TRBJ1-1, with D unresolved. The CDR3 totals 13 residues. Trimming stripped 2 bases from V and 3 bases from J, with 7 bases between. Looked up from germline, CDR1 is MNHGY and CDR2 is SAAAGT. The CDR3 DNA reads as TGTGCCAGCAGTTACAGGGTCGACACTGAAGCTTTCTTT. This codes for CASSYRVDTEAFF.

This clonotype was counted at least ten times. CDR3: CASSLEMNTEAFF. The CDR3 DNA reads as TGTGCCAGCAGTTTGGAGATGAACACTGAAGCTTTCTTT. The chain uses TRBV12-3 or TRBV12-4 and TRBJ1-1; D remains unclear. Trimming stripped 3 bases from V and 0 bases from J, with 5 bases between. The CDR3 is made up of 13 amino acids.

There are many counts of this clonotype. As DNA, the CDR3 is TGTGCCAGCCTCGGGACTTTACCCTACGAGCAGTACTTC. This codes for CASLGTLPYEQYF. J is TRBJ2-1 and V is TRBV27; a possible D gene is TRBD2 (6 bases). TRBJ2-7 explains the end of the DNA better; the J call may be wrong. Germline V gene lookup returns CDR1 MNHEY and CDR2 SMNVEV (reference sequence). The length of the CDR3 is 13 residues.

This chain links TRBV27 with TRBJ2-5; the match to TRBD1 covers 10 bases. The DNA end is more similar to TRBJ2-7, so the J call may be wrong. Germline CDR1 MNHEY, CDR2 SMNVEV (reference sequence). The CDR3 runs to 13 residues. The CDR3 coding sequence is TGTGCCAGCAGTCGGGACAGGGGATACGAGCAGTACTTC. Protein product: CASSRDRGYEQYF.

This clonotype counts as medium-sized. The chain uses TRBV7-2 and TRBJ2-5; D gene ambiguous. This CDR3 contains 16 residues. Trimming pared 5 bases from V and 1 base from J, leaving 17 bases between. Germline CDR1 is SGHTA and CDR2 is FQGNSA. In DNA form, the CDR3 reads TGTGCCAGCAGCATCAAAGCTGTGAGTCTCCAAGAGACCCAGTACTTC. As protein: CASSIKAVSLQETQYF.

The CDR3 region is CASRSSGGHYEQFF. The CDR3 region has the DNA TGTGCCAGCAGGTCCAGCGGGGGCCACTACGAGCAGTTCTTC. This sequence joins TRBV12-3 or TRBV12-4 and TRBJ2-1; 8 bases line up with TRBD2. This CDR3 comprises 14 residues. V shed 6 bases and J 10 bases; nucleotides not matched to a gene: 11.

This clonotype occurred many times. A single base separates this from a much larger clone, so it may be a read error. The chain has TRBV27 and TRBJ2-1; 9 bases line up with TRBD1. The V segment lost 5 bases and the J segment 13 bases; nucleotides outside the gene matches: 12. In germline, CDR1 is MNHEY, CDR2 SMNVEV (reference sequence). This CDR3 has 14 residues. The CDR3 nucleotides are TGTGCCAGCAGTATACAGGGGGCGGGAAACATTCAGTTCTTC. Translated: CASSIQGAGNIQFF.

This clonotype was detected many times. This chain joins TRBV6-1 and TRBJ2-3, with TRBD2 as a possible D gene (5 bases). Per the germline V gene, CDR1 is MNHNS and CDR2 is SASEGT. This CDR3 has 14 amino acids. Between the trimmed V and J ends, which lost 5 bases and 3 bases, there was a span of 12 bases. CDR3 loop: CASSTSRGTDTQYF. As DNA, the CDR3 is TGTGCCAGCAGTACCTCACGGGGAACAGATACGCAGTATTTT.

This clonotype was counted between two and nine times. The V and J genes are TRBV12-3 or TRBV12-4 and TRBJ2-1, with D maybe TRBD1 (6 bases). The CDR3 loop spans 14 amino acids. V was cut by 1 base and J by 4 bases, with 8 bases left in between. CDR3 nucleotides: TGTGCCAGCAGTTTAGGGACAGCTTACAATGAGCAGTTCTTC. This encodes CASSLGTAYNEQFF.

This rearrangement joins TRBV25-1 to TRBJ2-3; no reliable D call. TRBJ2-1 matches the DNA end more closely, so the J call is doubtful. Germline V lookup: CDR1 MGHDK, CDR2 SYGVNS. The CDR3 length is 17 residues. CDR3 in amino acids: CASSEWRVDGPKETQFF. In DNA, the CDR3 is TGTGCCAGCAGTGAATGGCGCGTTGACGGACCAAAAGAGACCCAGTTCTTC.

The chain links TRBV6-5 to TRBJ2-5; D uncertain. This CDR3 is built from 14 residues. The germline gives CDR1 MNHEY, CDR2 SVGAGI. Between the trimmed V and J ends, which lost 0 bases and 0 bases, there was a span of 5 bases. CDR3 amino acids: CASSYSQYQETQYF. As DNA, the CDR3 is TGTGCCAGCAGTTACTCACAGTACCAAGAGACCCAGTACTTC.

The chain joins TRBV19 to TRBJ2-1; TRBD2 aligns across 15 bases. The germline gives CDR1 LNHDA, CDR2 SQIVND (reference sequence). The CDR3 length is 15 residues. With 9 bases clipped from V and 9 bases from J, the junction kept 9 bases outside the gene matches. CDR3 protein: CASTFGTSGGTEQFF. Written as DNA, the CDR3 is TGTGCCAGCACCTTTGGGACTAGCGGGGGGACTGAGCAGTTCTTC.

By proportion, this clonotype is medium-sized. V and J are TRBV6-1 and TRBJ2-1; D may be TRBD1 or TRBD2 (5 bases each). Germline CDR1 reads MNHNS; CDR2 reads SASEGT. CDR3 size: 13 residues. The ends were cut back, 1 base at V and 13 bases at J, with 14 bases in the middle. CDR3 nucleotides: TGTGCCAGCAGTGAAGAGAGGGGAGAGACCCAGTTCTTC. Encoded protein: CASSEERGETQFF.

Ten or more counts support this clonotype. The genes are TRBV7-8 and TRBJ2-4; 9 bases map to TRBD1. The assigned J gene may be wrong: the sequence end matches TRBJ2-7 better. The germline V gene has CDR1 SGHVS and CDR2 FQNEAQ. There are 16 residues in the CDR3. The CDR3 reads CASSLVPGTGLYEQYF. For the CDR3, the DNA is TGTGCCAGCAGCTTAGTGCCCGGGACAGGGTTGTACGAGCAGTACTTC.

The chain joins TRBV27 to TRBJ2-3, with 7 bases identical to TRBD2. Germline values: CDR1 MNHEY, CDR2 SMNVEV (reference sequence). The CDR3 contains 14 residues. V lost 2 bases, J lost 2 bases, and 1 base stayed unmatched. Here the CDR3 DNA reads TGTGCCAGCAGTTTAGGGGACTACACAGATACGCAGTATTTT. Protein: CASSLGDYTDTQYF.

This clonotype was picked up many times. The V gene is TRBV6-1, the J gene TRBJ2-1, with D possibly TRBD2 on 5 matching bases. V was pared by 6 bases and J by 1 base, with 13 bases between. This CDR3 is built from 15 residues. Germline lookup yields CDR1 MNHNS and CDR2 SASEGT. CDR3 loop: CASRLSARSYNEQFF. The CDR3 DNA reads TGTGCCAGCAGACTTAGCGCCCGATCCTACAATGAGCAGTTCTTC.

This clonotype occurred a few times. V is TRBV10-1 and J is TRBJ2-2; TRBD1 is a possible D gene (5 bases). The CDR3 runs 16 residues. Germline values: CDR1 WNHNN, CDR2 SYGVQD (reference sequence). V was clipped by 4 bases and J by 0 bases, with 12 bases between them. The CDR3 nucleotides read TGCGCCAGCAGTGGACAGTCGTTACCGAACACCGGGGAGCTGTTTTTT. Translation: CASSGQSLPNTGELFF.

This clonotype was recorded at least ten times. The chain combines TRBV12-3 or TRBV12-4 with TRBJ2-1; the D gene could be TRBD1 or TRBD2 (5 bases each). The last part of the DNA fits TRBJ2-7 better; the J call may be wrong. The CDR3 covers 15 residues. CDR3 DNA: TGTGCCAGCAGCCCCTCGGGGCCATTTAACTACGAGCAGTACTTC. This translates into CASSPSGPFNYEQYF.

For the CDR3, the DNA is TGTGCCAGCAGCCCCTCGGGGCCATTTAACTACGAGCAGTTCTTC. It yields the protein CASSPSGPFNYEQFF. The chain employs TRBV12-3 or TRBV12-4 and TRBJ2-1, with D perhaps TRBD1 or TRBD2 (5 bases each). This CDR3 is 15 amino acids long. The V gene lost 6 bases and the J gene lost 10 bases, with 22 bases spanning the gap.